Listed here are 7 T cell receptor beta chains from one sample, sequenced in a study of blood T cell repertoires in COVID-19. Assay: immunoSEQ multiplex PCR; the TCRdb copy retains only in-frame clones and omits some. The sample contains some 93,000 clones, about 86% of which appear only once. Sample: peripheral blood. All receptors derive from a woman of 80 years or more with acute or convalescent COVID-19.

In nucleotides, the CDR3 is TGTGCCAGCAGCCTAGGGGGTGAGGGTGGAAACACCATATATTTT. Translation: CASSLGGEGGNTIYF. The V gene is TRBV2, the J gene TRBJ1-3; perhaps TRBD1 as D (6 bases). The CDR3 consists of 15 residues. Germline V gene lookup returns CDR1 SNHLY and CDR2 FYNNEI. Trimming removed 6 bases at V and 3 bases at J, with 15 bases between.

This clone was detected once. The chain links TRBV9 to TRBJ2-2; 7 bases line up with TRBD2. The ends lost 0 bases at V and 3 bases at J; junction bases unmatched: 2. The CDR3 consists of 15 residues. Looked up from germline, CDR1 is SGDLS and CDR2 is YYNGEE. The CDR3 nucleotides read TGTGCCAGCAGCGTAGTCGGGGGGTACACCGGGGAGCTGTTTTTT. Translated, it gives CASSVVGGYTGELFF. Full variable domain (outside the CDR3, taken from reference TRBV9 and TRBJ2-2): DSGVTQTPKHLITATGQRVTLRCSPRSGDLSVYWYQQSLDQGLQFLIQYYNGEERAKGNILERFSAQQFPDLHSELNLSSLELGDSALYFCASSVVGGYTGELFFGEGSRLTVL.

The rearrangement joins TRBV28 to TRBJ1-2; 7 bases line up with TRBD1. CDR3 length equals 17 residues. Germline CDR1 reads MDHEN; CDR2 reads SYDVKM. J gave up 0 bases and V 2 bases, and 9 bases lay outside the gene matches. CDR3 sequence: CASSLSRRDSSNYGYTF. The CDR3 bases are TGTGCCAGCAGTTTAAGTCGGCGGGACAGCTCTAACTATGGCTACACCTTC.

The rearrangement links TRBV29-1 to TRBJ1-6; no firm D call. CDR1 and CDR2 from the germline V gene are SQVTM and ANQGSEA. The CDR3 has 13 amino acids. V was pared by 7 bases and J by 9 bases, with 16 bases between. The CDR3 sequence is CSAAEGVGSPLHF. In DNA form, the CDR3 reads TGCAGCGCCGCTGAGGGTGTGGGTTCACCCCTCCACTTT.

V gene TRBV4-2 combines with J gene TRBJ1-1; D uncertain. Germline values: CDR1 LGHNA, CDR2 YNFKEQ. Between the trimmed V and J ends, which lost 3 bases and 6 bases, there was a span of 17 bases. The CDR3 is 15 residues long. CDR3: CASSHSAGVGAEAFF. Written as DNA, the CDR3 is TGTGCCAGCAGCCACTCGGCCGGGGTAGGCGCTGAAGCTTTCTTT.

The CDR3 DNA follows: TGTGCCAGCAGCTTAGCGCAGGGCGGGGGGGCCGAGGAGACCCAGTACTTC. Encoded protein: CASSLAQGGGAEETQYF. The V gene is TRBV7-9, the J gene TRBJ2-5; 9 nucleotides match TRBD2. This CDR3 has 17 amino acids. Germline assignment: CDR1 SEHNR and CDR2 FQNEAQ (reference sequence). V was clipped by 0 bases and J by 5 bases; unmatched bases: 10. Variable domain in full (rest from reference TRBV7-9 and TRBJ2-5): DTGVSQNPRHKITKRGQNVTFRCDPISEHNRLYWYRQTLGQGPEFLTYFQNEAQLEKSRLLSDRFSAERPKGSFSTLEIQRTEQGDSAMYLCASSLAQGGGAEETQYFGPGTRLLVL.

This chain joins TRBV6-5 and TRBJ2-1, with D perhaps TRBD2 (6 bases). The germline CDR1 and CDR2 sequences are MNHEY and SVGAGI. The CDR3 has 15 residues. V lost 4 bases and J 4 bases, leaving 14 bases between the germline ends. The CDR3, as DNA: TGTGCCAGCAGTTCTCTCGGGGGTGGATACAATGAGCAGTTCTTC. Translating gives CASSSLGGGYNEQFF.